This T cell receptor beta chain was documented in a study of cytotoxic CD8 clonotypes in ibrutinib-treated CLL. At the level of the study: Samples yielded averages of approximately 260,000 productive templates and fewer than 100,000 productive rearrangements. Study results and caveats: Increased clonality at ibrutinib response gave way to a return toward baseline at progression.

This clone has a count of ten or more. Its antigen remains unidentified. The CDR3 runs 11 residues. In germline, CDR1 is SGHTA, CDR2 FQGNSA. The germline V and J ends were trimmed by 5 bases and 10 bases, with 9 bases remaining between them. TCRdb's copy holds only in-frame clones and misses some; the assay was immunoSEQ multiplex PCR. This table has tens of thousands of clones, 57% appearing once. The sequences come from PBMCs, collected after 12 months of ibrutinib treatment. V gene TRBV7-2 combines with J gene TRBJ2-4, with a weak D call TRBD2 (5 bases). The TCR sequence derives from a human donor with chronic lymphocytic leukemia. Here the CDR3 reads CASSPRDIQYF. As DNA, the CDR3 is TGTGCCAGCAGCCCCCGGGATATTCAGTACTTC.